The source of this T cell receptor beta chain is a study of T cells in narcolepsy. Overall study context: Patients with NT1 or NT2 and healthy control donors were enrolled.

Whole-study findings and limits: Autoreactive clonotypes reportedly recurred in blood of same and different patients, not controls. Comparing one patient's CSF and blood CD4+ clonotypes highlighted HCRT- and TRIB2-specific autoreactive clonotypes.

This CDR3 region has 16 residues. Trimming left V 1 base short and J 0 bases short, with 10 bases between. From germline, CDR1 is SGHDN and CDR2 FVKESK. Points on this clone: Antigen: not known.

TCRdb keeps only in-frame clones here, not all; method: immunoSEQ multiplex PCR. This sample carries some 30,000 clones, approximately 84% of them seen once, and the ten largest clones take 1.3%. The chain carries TRBV14 and TRBJ2-1; D is unclear. Specimen: CD45RA- memory CD4+ T cells from PBMCs. The receptor was isolated from a human donor with narcolepsy. CDR3 nucleotides: TGTGCCAGCAGCCAAGGGTCGGGTCTCTCCTACAATGAGCAGTTCTTC. Amino acid sequence: CASSQGSGLSYNEQFF.